This is a list of T cell receptor beta chains from one sample in a study of cytomegalovirus exposure and HLA in healthy donors. Clones were read by immunoSEQ multiplex PCR, and TCRdb kept only the in-frame ones, dropping some. The sample has around 85,000 clones; around 82% are singletons. The sequenced sample consisted of PBMCs. The receptors stem from a male donor in good health and CMV-seronegative. CDR3s include the opening cysteine and the closing phenylalanine or tryptophan. The order of the fields is CDR3 DNA, CDR3 protein, J gene, V gene, clone size, D gene. A D gene is named only where the DNA matches it firmly. Not all rows give a size; the values are once, few, many and, for expanded clones, a class.

TGTGCCTGGAGTGCGGGACAGGGGTGGTATGGCTACACCTTC CAWSAGQGWYGYTF TRBJ1-2 TRBV30 few TRBD1
TGTGCCAGCAGCGTTCGACACTCGGCGGGACTAGCGGACTACAATGAGCAGTTCTTC CASSVRHSAGLADYNEQFF TRBJ2-1 TRBV9 . TRBD2
TGTGCCAGCAGCTTAGCCGGACAAGCGGTTAACAGGGCCAACGAGCAGTACTTC CASSLAGQAVNRANEQYF TRBJ2-7 TRBV7-9 . .
TGTGCCAGCAGCCCAGCCGTAGATAGCCATGGCTACACCTTC CASSPAVDSHGYTF TRBJ1-2 TRBV9 . .
TGTGCCAGCAGCTTAAACCGGGAGACCCAGTACTTC CASSLNRETQYF TRBJ2-5 TRBV7-9 . .
TGCGCCAGCAGCTTGGCCACTAGCTCCTCCGAGCAGTACTTC CASSLATSSSEQYF TRBJ2-7 TRBV5-1 . .
TGTGCCAGCAGCCCCGACAGCCTACTCAATCAGCCCCAGCATTTT CASSPDSLLNQPQHF TRBJ1-5 TRBV7-8 few .
TGCAGCCTTCAAGTCGGGCGGGGGTTCAATGAGCAGTTCTTC CSLQVGRGFNEQFF TRBJ2-1 TRBV29-1 once TRBD2
TGCGCCATTGACATTCCCCATCAGCCCCAGCATTTT CAIDIPHQPQHF TRBJ1-5 TRBV5-1 . .
TGTGCCAGCAGCCAAGATATCGGCCTAGCCGCCGGTACGCAGTATTTT CASSQDIGLAAGTQYF TRBJ2-3 TRBV4-2 . .
TGTGCCAGCAGCTTAGCGTCTTGGGACACCGTTGAGTATTTT CASSLASWDTVEYF TRBJ2-3 TRBV11-2 . .
TGTGCCAGCCAGACTAGCGACACCTACAATGAGCAGTTCTTC CASQTSDTYNEQFF TRBJ2-1 TRBV27 . TRBD2
TGTGCCAGCAGCCCCGACCTAGCGGGAGGTTACAATGAGCAGTTCTTC CASSPDLAGGYNEQFF TRBJ2-1 TRBV5-4 few TRBD2
TGTGCCAGTAGGAGACAGGGTCTCGACGAGCAGTACTTC CASRRQGLDEQYF TRBJ2-7 TRBV19 . TRBD1
TGTGCCAGCAGACAACAGGCGAACACTGAAGCTTTCTTT CASRQQANTEAFF TRBJ1-1 TRBV2 few .
TGCAGCGTTGGTTCGGGACAGCTGAACACTGAAGCTTTCTTT CSVGSGQLNTEAFF TRBJ1-1 TRBV29-1 . TRBD1
TGTGCCAGCTCTCGTAGCGGGAGTGGTAACATTCAGTACTTC CASSRSGSGNIQYF TRBJ2-4 TRBV7-3 . TRBD2
TGTGCCAGCAGCTTAGGACAGGGTGTTATTAATGGCTACACCTTC CASSLGQGVINGYTF TRBJ1-2 TRBV9 few TRBD1
TGTGCCAGCAGCTCCCCCCCGGCGGGAGGAGCGACCTACGAGCAGTACTTC CASSSPPAGGATYEQYF TRBJ2-7 TRBV11-3 . TRBD2
TGTGCCAGCAGCTTAGGGGACAGGGGAGCAGATACGCAGTATTTT CASSLGDRGADTQYF TRBJ2-3 TRBV11-3 . TRBD1
TGTGCCAGCAGACCTTATGCCCGGACTATCGGCAATCAGCCCCAGAATTTT CASRPYARTIGNQPQNF TRBJ1-5 TRBV28 few .
TGTGCCTGGAGTGTACCGGTACGCACCGGGGAGCTGTTTTTT CAWSVPVRTGELFF TRBJ2-2 TRBV30 . .
TGTGCCAGCAGCTTGGGTAGCGGGGCTAGCACAGATACGCAGTATTTT CASSLGSGASTDTQYF TRBJ2-3 TRBV7-9 . TRBD2
TGTGCCAGCAGCTTAGATGGACAGGGGAATCAGCCCCAGCATTTT CASSLDGQGNQPQHF TRBJ1-5 TRBV7-9 . TRBD1
TGTGCCAGCAGCTGGGGACAGGGTGGCACTGAAGCTTTCTTT CASSWGQGGTEAFF TRBJ1-1 TRBV7-8 . TRBD1
TGTGCCAGCAGTACAGGGACAGGGGGTAACGGCTACACCTTC CASSTGTGGNGYTF TRBJ1-2 TRBV27 once TRBD1
TGTGCCAGCAGCTTCCAAAAGGGGTTAAACTACGAGCAGTACTTC CASSFQKGLNYEQYF TRBJ2-7 TRBV7-9 . .
TGTGCCAGCAGTTTATTGGGGGGAAACACTGAAGCTTTCTTT CASSLLGGNTEAFF TRBJ1-1 TRBV27 . .
TGTGCCAGCACGATTAGGGGTTCCGCAGATACGCAGTATTTT CASTIRGSADTQYF TRBJ2-3 TRBV2 . .